Shown below are 4 T cell receptor beta chains from a single sample sequenced in a study of Ad26.COV2.S vaccination and SARS-CoV-2 variants. Data came from immunoSEQ multiplex PCR; TCRdb stores just in-frame clones and leaves some out. Seen here are fewer than 50,000 clones, roughly 83% observed once, and the top ten hold less than 60%. The sequencing here drew on peripheral blood, taken after recovery from COVID-19. The receptors derive from a human donor who had recovered from COVID-19.

The chain is built from TRBV5-1 and TRBJ2-1; 8 bases are a match to TRBD2. J was trimmed by 6 bases and V by 0 bases; bases with no gene match: 8. Germline assignment: CDR1 SGHRS and CDR2 YFSETQ. This CDR3 has 16 residues. The CDR3 protein is CASSLAGWSGSNEQFF. In nucleotides, the CDR3 is TGCGCCAGCAGCTTGGCAGGGTGGAGCGGGAGCAATGAGCAGTTCTTC.

The chain joins TRBV28 to TRBJ1-2; 8 positions match TRBD1. The V gene's germline CDR1 is MDHEN and CDR2 SYDVKM. The J segment lost 3 bases and the V segment lost 6 bases, leaving 9 bases of the junction unmatched. The CDR3 runs 15 residues. The CDR3 is CASRPDRGVHYGYTF. The CDR3, as DNA: TGTGCCAGCAGACCAGACAGGGGTGTGCACTATGGCTACACCTTC.

V is TRBV5-1 and J is TRBJ1-1; no clear D gene. CDR3 length: 11 amino acids. V gave up 0 bases and J gave up 3 bases, with 0 bases separating them. Germline lookup yields CDR1 SGHRS and CDR2 YFSETQ. CDR3 bases: TGCGCCAGCAGCTTGGACACTGAAGCTTTCTTT. This gives the protein CASSLDTEAFF.

By its share, this clone is medium-sized (0.01 to 0.1%). The chain employs TRBV4-2 and TRBJ2-5; 11 nucleotides line up with TRBD2. The ends lost 0 bases at V and 1 base at J; junction bases unmatched: 7. The CDR3 covers 18 residues. Germline CDR1 is LGHNA and CDR2 is YNFKEQ. The CDR3: CASSQDLLAGASQETQYF. The CDR3 coding sequence is TGTGCCAGCAGCCAAGATTTACTAGCGGGGGCATCCCAAGAGACCCAGTACTTC.